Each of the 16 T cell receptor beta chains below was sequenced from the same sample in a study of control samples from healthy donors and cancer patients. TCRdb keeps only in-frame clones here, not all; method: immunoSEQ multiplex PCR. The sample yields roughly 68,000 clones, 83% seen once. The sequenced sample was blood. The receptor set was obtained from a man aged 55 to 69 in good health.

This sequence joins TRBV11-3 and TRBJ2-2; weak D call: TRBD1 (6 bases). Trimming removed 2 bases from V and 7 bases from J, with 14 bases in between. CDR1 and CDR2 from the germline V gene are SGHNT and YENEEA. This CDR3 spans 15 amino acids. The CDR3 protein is CASSLRGNEDGELFF. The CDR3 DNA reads TGTGCCAGCAGCTTAAGGGGGAACGAGGACGGGGAGCTGTTTTTT.

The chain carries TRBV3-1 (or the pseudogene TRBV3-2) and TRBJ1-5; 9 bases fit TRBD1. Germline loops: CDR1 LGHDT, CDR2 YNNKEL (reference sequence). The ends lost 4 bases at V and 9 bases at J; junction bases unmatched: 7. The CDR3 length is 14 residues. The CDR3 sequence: CASSLGTGPRPQHF. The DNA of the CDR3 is TGTGCCAGCAGCCTAGGGACAGGGCCTCGGCCCCAGCATTTT.

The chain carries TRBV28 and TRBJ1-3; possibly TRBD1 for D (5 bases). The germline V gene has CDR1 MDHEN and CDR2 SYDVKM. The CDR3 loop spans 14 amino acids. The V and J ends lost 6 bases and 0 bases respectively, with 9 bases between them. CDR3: CASRKGTSGNTIYF. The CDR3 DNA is TGTGCCAGCAGAAAGGGGACCTCTGGAAACACCATATATTTT.

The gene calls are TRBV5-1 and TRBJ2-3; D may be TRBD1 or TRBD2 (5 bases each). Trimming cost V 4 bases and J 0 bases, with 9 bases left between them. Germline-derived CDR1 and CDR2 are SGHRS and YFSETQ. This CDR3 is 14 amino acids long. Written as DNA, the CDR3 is TGCGCCAGCAGCCAGGGACCTAGCACAGATACGCAGTATTTT. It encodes CASSQGPSTDTQYF.

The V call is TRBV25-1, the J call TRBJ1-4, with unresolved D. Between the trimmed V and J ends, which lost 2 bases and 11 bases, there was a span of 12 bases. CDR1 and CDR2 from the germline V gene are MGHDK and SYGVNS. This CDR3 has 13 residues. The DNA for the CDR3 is TGTGCCAGCAGTGAACGGTTCTTGGGTAAACTGTTTTTT. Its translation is CASSERFLGKLFF.

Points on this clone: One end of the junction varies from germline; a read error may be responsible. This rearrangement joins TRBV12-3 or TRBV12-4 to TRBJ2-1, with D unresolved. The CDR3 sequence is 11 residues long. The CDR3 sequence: CASSLAGEQFF. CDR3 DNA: TGTGCCAGCAGCTTAGCCGGTGAGCAGTTCTTC.

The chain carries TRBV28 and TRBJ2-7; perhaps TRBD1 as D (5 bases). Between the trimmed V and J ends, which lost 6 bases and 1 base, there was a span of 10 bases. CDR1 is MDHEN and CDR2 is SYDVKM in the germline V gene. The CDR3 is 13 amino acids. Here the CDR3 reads CASRPQGSYEQYF. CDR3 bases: TGTGCCAGCAGACCTCAGGGTTCCTACGAGCAGTACTTC.

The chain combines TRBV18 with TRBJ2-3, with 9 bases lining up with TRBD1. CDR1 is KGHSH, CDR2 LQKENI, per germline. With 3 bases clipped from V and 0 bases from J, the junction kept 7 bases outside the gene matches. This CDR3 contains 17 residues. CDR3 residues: CASSPRPGQGSTDTQYF. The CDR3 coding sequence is TGTGCCAGCTCACCGCGGCCGGGACAGGGAAGCACAGATACGCAGTATTTT.

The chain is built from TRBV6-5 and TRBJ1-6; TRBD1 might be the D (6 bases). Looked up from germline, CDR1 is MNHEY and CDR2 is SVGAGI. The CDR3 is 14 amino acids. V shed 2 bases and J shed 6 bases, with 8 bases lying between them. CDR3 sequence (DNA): TGTGCCAGCAGTTACGAGGGGGTTAATTCACCCCTCCACTTT. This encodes CASSYEGVNSPLHF.

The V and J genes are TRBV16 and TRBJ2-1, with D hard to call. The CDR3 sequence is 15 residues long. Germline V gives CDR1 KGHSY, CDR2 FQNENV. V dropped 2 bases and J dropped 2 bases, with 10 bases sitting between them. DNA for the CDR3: TGTGCCAGCAGCCAAGACGGATCTACCTACAATGAGCAGTTCTTC. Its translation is CASSQDGSTYNEQFF.

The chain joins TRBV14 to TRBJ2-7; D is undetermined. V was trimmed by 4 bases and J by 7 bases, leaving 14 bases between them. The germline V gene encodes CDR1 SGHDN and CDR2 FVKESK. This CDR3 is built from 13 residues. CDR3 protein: CASSRQVYEEQYF. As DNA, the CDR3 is TGTGCCAGCAGCCGGCAGGTCTACGAGGAGCAGTACTTC.

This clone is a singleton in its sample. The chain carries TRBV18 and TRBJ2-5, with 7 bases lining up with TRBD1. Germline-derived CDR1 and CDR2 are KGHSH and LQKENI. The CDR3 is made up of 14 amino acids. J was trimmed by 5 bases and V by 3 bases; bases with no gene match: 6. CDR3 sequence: CASSPQTGRETQYF. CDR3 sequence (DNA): TGTGCCAGCTCACCCCAGACAGGGCGGGAGACCCAGTACTTC.

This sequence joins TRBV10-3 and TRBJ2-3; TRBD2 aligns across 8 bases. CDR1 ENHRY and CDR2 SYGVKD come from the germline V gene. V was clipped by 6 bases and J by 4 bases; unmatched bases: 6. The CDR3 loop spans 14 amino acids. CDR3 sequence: CAISSPGLADTQYF. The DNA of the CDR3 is TGTGCCATCAGCTCCCCGGGACTAGCAGATACGCAGTATTTT.

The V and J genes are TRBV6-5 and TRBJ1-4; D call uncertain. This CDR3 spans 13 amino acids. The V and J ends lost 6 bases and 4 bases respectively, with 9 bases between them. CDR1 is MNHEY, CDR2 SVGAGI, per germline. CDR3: CASSPTINEKLFF. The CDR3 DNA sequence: TGTGCCAGCAGCCCGACTATTAATGAAAAACTGTTTTTT.

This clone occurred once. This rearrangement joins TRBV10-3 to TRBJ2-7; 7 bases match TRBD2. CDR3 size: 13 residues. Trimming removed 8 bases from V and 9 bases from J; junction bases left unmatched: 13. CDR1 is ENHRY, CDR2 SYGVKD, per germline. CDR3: CAISPAGVSVQYF. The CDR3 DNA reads TGTGCCATCTCCCCGGCGGGAGTCTCAGTGCAGTACTTC.

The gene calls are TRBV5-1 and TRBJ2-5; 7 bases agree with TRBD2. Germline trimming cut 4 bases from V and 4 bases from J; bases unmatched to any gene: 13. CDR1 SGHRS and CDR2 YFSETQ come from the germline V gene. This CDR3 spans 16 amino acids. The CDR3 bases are TGCGCCAGCAGCCTGGGCGTAATGGCTAGCGGAGAGACCCAGTACTTC. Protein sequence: CASSLGVMASGETQYF.